Listed below are T cell receptor beta chains from one sample, sequenced in a study of cytomegalovirus exposure and HLA in healthy donors. Sequencing used immunoSEQ multiplex PCR; TCRdb keeps in-frame clones, though not all of them. The table has some 150,000 clones, about 72% seen once. The sequenced material came from PBMCs. These receptor sequences come from a man in his forties in good health and CMV-seronegative. CDR3s include the opening cysteine and the closing phenylalanine or tryptophan. A D gene is named only where the DNA matches it firmly. Size is stated for part of the rows, as once, few or many counts, or as a class when the clone is expanded.

V	size	D	J	CDR3	DNA
TRBV18	once	TRBD2	TRBJ2-1	CASSPPGREGTYNEQFF	TGTGCCAGCTCACCACCTGGCCGGGAGGGAACCTACAATGAGCAGTTCTTC
TRBV19	few	.	TRBJ1-6	CASSRREGSPLHF	TGTGCCAGTAGCCGAAGGGAGGGATCACCCCTCCACTTT
TRBV6-1	.	.	TRBJ1-1	CASSPFGGSEAFF	TGTGCCAGCAGCCCATTTGGGGGGTCTGAAGCTTTCTTT
TRBV5-6	.	TRBD1	TRBJ1-1	CASSWGTGGTEAFF	TGTGCCAGCAGCTGGGGGACAGGGGGCACTGAAGCTTTCTTT
TRBV11-2	.	TRBD1	TRBJ1-1	CASRRTGARMNTEAFF	TGTGCCAGCAGAAGAACAGGGGCTAGGATGAACACTGAAGCTTTCTTT
TRBV2	few	.	TRBJ2-1	CASYRLISYNEQFF	TGTGCCAGCTACCGACTAATCTCCTACAATGAGCAGTTCTTC
TRBV2	few	.	TRBJ2-3	CASSEDFSGDTQYF	TGTGCCAGCAGTGAAGACTTCTCGGGAGATACGCAGTATTTT
TRBV4-1	few	.	TRBJ2-7	CASSQTPRVRDEQYF	TGCGCCAGCAGCCAGACCCCCAGGGTCCGGGACGAGCAGTACTTC
TRBV4-2	.	.	TRBJ2-5	CASSQEGGPYKETQYF	TGTGCCAGCAGCCAAGAGGGGGGACCATATAAAGAGACCCAGTACTTC
TRBV11-2	.	.	TRBJ1-1	CASSLGTGITEAFF	TGTGCCAGCAGCTTAGGAACGGGGATAACTGAAGCTTTCTTT
TRBV11-1	.	.	TRBJ1-5	CASELTGRDNQPQHF	TGTGCCAGCGAGCTTACAGGCAGGGACAATCAGCCCCAGCATTTT
TRBV6-6	.	.	TRBJ2-2	CASSYSSTGELFF	TGTGCCAGCAGTTACTCGTCGACCGGGGAGCTGTTTTTT
TRBV19	.	.	TRBJ1-4	CASSMVRQTNEKLFF	TGTGCCAGTAGTATGGTGAGACAGACTAATGAAAAACTGTTTTTT
TRBV6-1	.	TRBD1	TRBJ1-3	CASSGDRVGNTIYF	TGTGCCAGCAGTGGGGACAGGGTGGGAAACACCATATATTTT
TRBV11-2	.	.	TRBJ1-1	CASSLDEVNTEAFF	TGTGCCAGCAGCTTAGATGAGGTGAACACTGAAGCTTTCTTT
TRBV6-5	.	.	TRBJ2-2	CASSYGATGELFF	TGTGCCAGCAGTTACGGGGCTACCGGGGAGCTGTTTTTT
TRBV15	.	.	TRBJ2-1	CATSRVGVGEQFF	TGTGCCACCAGCAGAGTCGGGGTGGGTGAGCAGTTCTTC
TRBV27	.	TRBD2	TRBJ2-7	CASSPTSHSYEQYF	TGTGCCAGCAGCCCGACTAGCCACTCCTACGAGCAGTACTTC
TRBV4-1	once	TRBD2	TRBJ2-5	CASSQDRWTSGGIQETQYF	TGCGCCAGCAGCCAAGATCGTTGGACTAGCGGGGGGATCCAAGAGACCCAGTACTTC
TRBV7-9	.	TRBD2	TRBJ2-1	CASSRGVSNEQFF	TGTGCCAGCAGTCGGGGGGTTTCCAATGAGCAGTTCTTC
TRBV9	.	.	TRBJ2-7	CASSVTESYEQYF	TGTGCCAGCAGCGTAACAGAGTCCTACGAGCAGTACTTC
TRBV4-2	.	TRBD1	TRBJ2-3	CASSQGQGGSSTDTQYF	TGTGCCAGCAGCCAGGGACAGGGAGGGTCTAGCACAGATACGCAGTATTTT
TRBV10-3	.	TRBD1	TRBJ1-2	CAISLKGQGGNYGYTF	TGTGCCATCAGTTTGAAGGGACAGGGGGGTAACTATGGCTACACCTTC